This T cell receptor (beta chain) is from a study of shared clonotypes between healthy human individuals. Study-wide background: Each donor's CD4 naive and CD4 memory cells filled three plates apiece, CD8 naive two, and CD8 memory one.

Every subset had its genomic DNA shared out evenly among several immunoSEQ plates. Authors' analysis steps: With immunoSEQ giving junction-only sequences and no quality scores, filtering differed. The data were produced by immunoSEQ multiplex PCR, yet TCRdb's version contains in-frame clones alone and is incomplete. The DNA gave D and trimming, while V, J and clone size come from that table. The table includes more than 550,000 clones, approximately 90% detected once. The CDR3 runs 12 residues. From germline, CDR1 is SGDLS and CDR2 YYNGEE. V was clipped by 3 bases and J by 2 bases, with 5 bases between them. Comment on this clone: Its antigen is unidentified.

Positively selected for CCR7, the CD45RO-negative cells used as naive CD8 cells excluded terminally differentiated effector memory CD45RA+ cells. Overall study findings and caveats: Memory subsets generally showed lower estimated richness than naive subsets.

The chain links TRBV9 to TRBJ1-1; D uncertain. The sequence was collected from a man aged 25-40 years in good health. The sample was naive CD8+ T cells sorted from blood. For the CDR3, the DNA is TGTGCCAGCAGCGCTTTCAACACTGAAGCTTTCTTT. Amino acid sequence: CASSAFNTEAFF.